This TCR beta chain was documented in a study of cytomegalovirus exposure and HLA in healthy donors. This CDR3 contains 14 residues. The V and J ends lost 4 bases and 3 bases, in that order; junction bases with no gene match: 7. Looked up from germline, CDR1 is SGDLS and CDR2 is YYNGEE. A multiplex PCR was run with 60 Vbeta primers and 13 Jbeta primers. TCRdb keeps only in-frame clones here, not all; method: immunoSEQ multiplex PCR. The table lists 150,000 to 200,000 clones, roughly 80% of them singletons, with more than 1.5% in the top ten. Broader study findings: Most TCR sequences were rare, but some public TCRs occurred in many donors. According to reports, the classifier identified cytomegalovirus status with high specificity and sensitivity. In a later analysis, a missense DCLRE1C variant was linked to TCR beta V- and J-gene trimming.

Nobody wrote down the CMV serostatus of this donor. This clone was counted between two and nine times. Its antigen is currently unknown. The sequence was obtained from a human donor in good health. The V and J genes are TRBV9 and TRBJ2-7; 7 bases align to TRBD1. Sequenced: PBMCs. The CDR3, as DNA: TGTGCCAGCAGCACCCGGACAGGCGGCTACGAGCAGTACTTC. Protein product: CASSTRTGGYEQYF. Based on the CDR3 plus reference TRBV9 and TRBJ2-7, the full variable domain is DSGVTQTPKHLITATGQRVTLRCSPRSGDLSVYWYQQSLDQGLQFLIQYYNGEERAKGNILERFSAQQFPDLHSELNLSSLELGDSALYFCASSTRTGGYEQYFGPGTRLTVT.